The rows below give T cell receptor beta chains drawn from one sample of a study of Ad26.COV2.S vaccination and SARS-CoV-2 variants. The repertoire was sequenced with immunoSEQ multiplex PCR; TCRdb's copy has only in-frame clones and lacks some. The data contain approximately 410,000 clones, 88% of them singletons. The sequenced sample was peripheral blood, obtained in a trial of Ad26.COV2.S vaccine versus placebo. Every receptor here comes from a person aged 18-65 years who received the Ad26.COV2.S COVID-19 vaccine or a placebo. The CDR3 runs from the conserved cysteine through the conserved F or W. A D gene is named only where the DNA matches it firmly. Not every row has a clone size; where given, it reads once, few, many or a size class.

clone_size,d_call,j_call,v_call,cdr3_aa,cdr3_nt
few,.,TRBJ1-4,TRBV27,CASTLATNEKLFF,TGTGCCAGCACCCTTGCAACTAATGAAAAACTGTTTTTT
.,.,TRBJ1-6,TRBV19,CASSSGGRLNSYNSPLHF,TGTGCCAGTAGTAGTGGAGGGAGGCTGAACTCCTATAATTCACCCCTCCACTTT
.,.,TRBJ2-5,TRBV11-3,CASSPDSETQYF,TGTGCCAGCAGCCCAGACTCGGAGACCCAGTACTTC
.,TRBD2,TRBJ2-7,TRBV6-5,CASSYRGGGGEQYF,TGTGCCAGCAGTTATCGGGGGGGCGGAGGGGAGCAGTACTTC
.,.,TRBJ2-1,TRBV5-6,CASSSYNEQFF,TGTGCCAGCAGCTCCTACAATGAGCAGTTCTTC
.,.,TRBJ2-5,TRBV9,CASSLGGPGETQYF,TGTGCCAGCAGCCTGGGCGGGCCTGGGGAGACCCAGTACTTC
.,.,TRBJ2-1,TRBV28,CASSPPEDEQFF,TGTGCCAGCAGTCCCCCAGAGGATGAGCAGTTCTTC
.,.,TRBJ2-7,TRBV12-3/TRBV12-4,CASSFRGNHEQYF,TGTGCCAGCAGTTTTCGGGGCAACCACGAGCAGTACTTC
.,.,TRBJ2-1,TRBV30,CAWADWSSYNEQFF,TGTGCCTGGGCGGACTGGAGCTCCTACAATGAGCAGTTCTTC
.,TRBD1,TRBJ2-2,TRBV29-1,CSVSPPGQAANTGELFF,TGCAGCGTTTCACCCCCGGGACAGGCTGCGAACACCGGGGAGCTGTTTTTT
.,.,TRBJ2-1,TRBV9,CASSGAEGYNEQFF,TGTGCCAGCAGCGGGGCCGAGGGGTACAATGAGCAGTTCTTC
.,TRBD1,TRBJ1-2,TRBV28,CASSFIIGGKAGGPDGYTF,TGTGCCAGCAGTTTCATTATCGGAGGGAAGGCAGGGGGACCGGATGGCTACACCTTC
.,.,TRBJ2-5,TRBV13,CASSLRGAGETQYF,TGTGCCAGCAGCTTAAGGGGGGCAGGGGAGACCCAGTACTTC
.,.,TRBJ2-6,TRBV25-1,CASSSGDFLSGANVLTF,TGTGCCAGCAGTTCGGGAGACTTTCTCTCTGGGGCCAACGTCCTGACTTTC
many,.,TRBJ2-5,TRBV11-2,CASSFDWAGETQYF,TGTGCCAGCAGCTTTGACTGGGCAGGAGAGACCCAGTACTTC
.,.,TRBJ2-1,TRBV27,CASSSGSRGPEQFF,TGTGCCAGCAGTTCCGGTTCCAGAGGGCCTGAGCAGTTCTTC
.,TRBD2,TRBJ2-2,TRBV4-1,CASSQTGLAGGPGELFF,TGCGCCAGCAGCCAAACGGGACTAGCGGGGGGGCCCGGGGAGCTGTTTTTT
.,TRBD1,TRBJ1-1,TRBV6-5,CASSQGQANTEAFF,TGTGCCAGCAGTCAGGGACAGGCGAACACTGAAGCTTTCTTT
.,TRBD1,TRBJ2-7,TRBV28,CASRVTGLTYEQYF,TGTGCCAGCAGAGTGACAGGGTTGACCTACGAGCAGTACTTC
.,.,TRBJ2-5,TRBV27,CASRSAGATETQYF,TGTGCCAGCAGGTCGGCCGGGGCTACAGAGACCCAGTACTTC
.,.,TRBJ1-3,TRBV15,CATSRGEKRGYLSGNTIYF,TGTGCCACCAGCAGAGGAGAGAAGAGGGGGTATCTCTCTGGAAACACCATATATTTT
.,.,TRBJ1-1,TRBV29-1,CSVGSGETTEAFF,TGCAGCGTTGGGAGTGGAGAGACCACTGAAGCTTTCTTT
once,.,TRBJ1-5,TRBV28,CASARGGAGREPQHF,TGTGCCAGCGCCCGGGGGGGGGCAGGGAGAGAGCCCCAGCATTTT
.,TRBD2,TRBJ2-5,TRBV6-2/TRBV6-3,CASSRTSEETQYF,TGTGCCAGCAGTCGGACTAGCGAAGAGACCCAGTACTTC
.,TRBD2,TRBJ2-1,TRBV5-4,CASSGGLAGLFF,TGTGCCAGCAGCGGTGGACTAGCGGGTTTGTTCTTC
.,.,TRBJ1-5,TRBV6-2/TRBV6-3,CASSKQGAGYQPQHF,TGTGCCAGCAGTAAACAGGGAGCTGGCTATCAGCCCCAGCATTTT
.,TRBD1,TRBJ1-4,TRBV29-1,CSVPSGTGVDEKLFF,TGCAGCGTTCCCTCCGGGACAGGGGTGGACGAAAAACTGTTTTTT